What follows are 11 T cell receptor beta chains derived from one specimen sequenced in a study of CD8+CD57+ T cells in acquired aplastic anemia (dated by TCRdb to the late 2010s). Sequencing instrument: Illumina HiSeq 2000. TCR beta VDJ combination and CDR3 sequence profiling used genomic DNA as the template. Clones were called with MiXCR by TCRdb after fastp trimmed the public reads at Q25, and only in-frame beta chains were retained. Each CDR3 protein gets just one entry, which takes the most common genes and DNA from the rows behind it. The sample table records more than 150,000 distinct CDR3 sequences; 40% to 50% of these occur just once. The ten largest make up approximately 2.9% of the sample. The sequenced sample was sorted CD4+, CD8+, or CD8+CD57+ T cells (not recorded which) from PBMCs. The receptors come from a human donor in good health.

This clonotype was picked up many times. The chain links TRBV11-2 to TRBJ2-1; 8 positions match TRBD2. Germline CDR1 reads SGHAT; CDR2 reads FQNNGV. After removal of 5 bases from V and 2 bases from J, the junction contained 5 bases not matched to a gene. The CDR3 contains 15 residues. The CDR3 sequence is CASSLLAGPYNEQFF. The CDR3 bases are TGTGCCAGCAGCCTTCTAGCGGGCCCCTACAATGAGCAGTTCTTC.

This clonotype was observed many times. At one boundary the junction diverges from the germline segment, which might be a read error. This chain connects TRBV7-9 to TRBJ2-2, with 11 nucleotides matching TRBD2. Germline V gives CDR1 SEHNR, CDR2 FQNEAQ (reference sequence). The CDR3 contains 15 residues. In nucleotides, the CDR3 is TGTGCCAGCAGCCTAGCGGGAGGGAACACCGGGGAGCTGTTTTTT. It is translated as CASSLAGGNTGELFF.

The chain uses TRBV7-6 and TRBJ2-2; 8 bases are shared with TRBD1. The CDR3 covers 16 residues. V dropped 2 bases and J dropped 4; count of bases not matched to a gene: 6. CDR1 is SGHVS, CDR2 FNYEAQ, per germline. CDR3 loop: CASSLPGTGGTGELFF. The DNA of the CDR3 is TGTGCCAGCAGCTTACCGGGGACAGGCGGCACCGGGGAGCTGTTTTTT.

The table lists this clonotype with a few counts. The V gene is TRBV25-1, the J gene TRBJ2-3, with 9 bases that match TRBD2. Germline CDR1 is MGHDK and CDR2 is SYGVNS. The length of the CDR3 is 15 residues. J was trimmed by 4 bases and V by 4 bases; bases with no gene match: 6. The CDR3 DNA is TGTGCCAGCAGTGGTAGCGGGAGTTTCGCAGATACGCAGTATTTT. The encoded protein is CASSGSGSFADTQYF.

This clonotype has only a few counts. J is TRBJ2-5 and V is TRBV6-5, with D perhaps TRBD2 (5 bases). V was pared by 4 bases and J by 4 bases, with 13 bases between. Germline CDR1 is MNHEY and CDR2 is SVGAGI. This CDR3 comprises 14 residues. The CDR3 region has the DNA TGTGCCAGCAGTTTCGGGGTTTTTGGAGAGACCCAGTACTTC. This sequence encodes CASSFGVFGETQYF.

This clonotype was recorded a few times. A much more abundant neighbour one base away suggests this may be a read error. The chain is built from TRBV12-3 or TRBV12-4 and TRBJ2-6, with no clear D. Trimming shortened V by 6 bases and J by 2 bases, and 5 bases separated the two germline ends. CDR3 length equals 13 residues. In DNA, the CDR3 is TGTGCCAGCAGACCAGCTGGGGCCAACGTCCTGACTTTC. Translated, it gives CASRPAGANVLTF.

The rearrangement joins TRBV5-1 to TRBJ2-7; possibly TRBD2 for D (7 bases). This CDR3 region has 14 residues. The germline V gene encodes CDR1 SGHRS and CDR2 YFSETQ. DNA for the CDR3: TGCGCCGGCAGCTCCTGGGGGGGCAGGGGCGAGCAGTACGTC. Translating gives CAGSSWGGRGEQYV.

This clonotype has ten or more counts. The V and J genes are TRBV19 and TRBJ2-7, with 9 bases identical to TRBD1. Losses at the gene ends were 6 bases for V and 4 bases for J; bases not matched to a gene: 4. The germline V gene encodes CDR1 LNHDA and CDR2 SQIVND (reference sequence). CDR3 length: 13 residues. The CDR3 loop reads CASSRGQGYEQYF. CDR3 coding DNA: TGTGCCAGTAGCCGGGGACAGGGTTACGAGCAGTACTTC.

This clonotype occurred many times. The DNA for the CDR3 is TGCAGCGTTGCGGGTGGGGCCACTAACTATGGCTACACCTTC. Its translation: CSVAGGATNYGYTF. This chain uses TRBV29-1 with TRBJ1-2, with D perhaps TRBD1 (5 bases). The V end was cut by 4 bases, the J end by 0 bases, with 12 bases between. The germline V gene has CDR1 SQVTM and CDR2 ANQGSEA. The CDR3 totals 14 residues.

This clonotype was seen many times. V and J are TRBV5-1 and TRBJ2-3, with a weak D call TRBD1 (5 bases). Trimming stripped 0 bases from V and 0 bases from J, with 14 bases between. The CDR3 length is 17 residues. Germline V lookup: CDR1 SGHRS, CDR2 YFSETQ. CDR3 protein: CASSLVSAGASTDTQYF. In DNA form, the CDR3 reads TGCGCCAGCAGCTTGGTGTCTGCTGGGGCTAGCACAGATACGCAGTATTTT.

The chain recombines TRBV27 with TRBJ1-2; possibly TRBD1 for D (6 bases). Germline lookup yields CDR1 MNHEY and CDR2 SMNVEV (reference sequence). Trimming stripped 5 bases from V and 4 bases from J, with 17 bases between. This CDR3 is 15 amino acids long. The CDR3 nucleotides are TGTGCCAGCAGTCCTAGTGGGACAAAAGCCTATGGCTACACCTTC. Protein product: CASSPSGTKAYGYTF.